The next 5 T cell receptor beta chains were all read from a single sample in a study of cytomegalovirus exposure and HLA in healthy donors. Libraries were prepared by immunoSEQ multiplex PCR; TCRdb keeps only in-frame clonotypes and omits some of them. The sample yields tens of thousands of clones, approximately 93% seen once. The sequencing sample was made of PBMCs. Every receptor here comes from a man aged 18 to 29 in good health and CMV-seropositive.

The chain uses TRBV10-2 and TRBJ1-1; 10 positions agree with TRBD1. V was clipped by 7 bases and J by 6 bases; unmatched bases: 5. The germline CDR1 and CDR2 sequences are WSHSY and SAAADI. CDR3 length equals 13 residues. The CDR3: CASIRDRGSEAFF. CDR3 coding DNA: TGCGCCAGCATAAGGGACAGGGGTTCTGAAGCTTTCTTT.

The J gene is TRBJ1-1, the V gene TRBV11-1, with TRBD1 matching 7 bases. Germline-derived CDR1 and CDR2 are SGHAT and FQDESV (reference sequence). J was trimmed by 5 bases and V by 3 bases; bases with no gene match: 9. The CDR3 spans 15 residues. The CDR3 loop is CASSLFRDSRTEAFF. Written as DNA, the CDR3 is TGTGCCAGCAGCTTGTTTAGGGACAGTCGAACTGAAGCTTTCTTT.

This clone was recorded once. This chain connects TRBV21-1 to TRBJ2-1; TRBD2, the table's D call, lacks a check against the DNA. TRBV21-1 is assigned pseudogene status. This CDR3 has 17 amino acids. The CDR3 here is CASSNGGLAGGYNEQFF. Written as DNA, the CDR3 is TGTGCCAGCAGCAACGGTGGACTAGCGGGGGGATACAATGAGCAGTTCTTC.

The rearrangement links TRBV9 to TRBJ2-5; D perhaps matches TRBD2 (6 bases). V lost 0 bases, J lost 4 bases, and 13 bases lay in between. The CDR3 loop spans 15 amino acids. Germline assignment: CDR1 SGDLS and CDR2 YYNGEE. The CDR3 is CASSVGPSVGETQYF. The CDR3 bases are TGTGCCAGCAGCGTAGGGCCTAGCGTCGGAGAGACCCAGTACTTC.

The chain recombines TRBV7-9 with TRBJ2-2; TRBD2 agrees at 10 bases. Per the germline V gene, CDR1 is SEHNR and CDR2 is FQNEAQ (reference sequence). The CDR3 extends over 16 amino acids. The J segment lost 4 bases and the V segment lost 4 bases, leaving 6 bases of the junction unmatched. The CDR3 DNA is TGTGCCAGCAGCTCCCGAGCGGGAGGGGGCACCGGGGAGCTGTTTTTT. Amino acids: CASSSRAGGGTGELFF.